This TCR beta chain comes out of a study of cytomegalovirus exposure and HLA in healthy donors. Findings and caveats of the study: There were 160 or so TCR beta chains listed as cytomegalovirus-associated.

The repertoire was sequenced with immunoSEQ multiplex PCR; TCRdb's copy has only in-frame clones and lacks some. The sample yields about 130,000 clones, approximately 94% seen once. This clone was recorded once. What it binds is not known. The germline V and J ends were trimmed by 4 bases and 7 bases, with 13 bases remaining between them. The CDR3 spans 13 residues. Germline CDR1 SGHTA, CDR2 FQGNSA. Specimen: PBMCs. The gene calls are TRBV7-2 and TRBJ1-1, with D possibly TRBD1 on 6 matching bases. This clonotype originated in a woman aged 18-35 years in good health and CMV-seronegative. The CDR3 region is CASSSNIQGEAFF. The CDR3 DNA sequence: TGTGCCAGCAGCTCCAACATACAGGGTGAAGCTTTCTTT. The full variable domain, with the rest looked up from reference TRBV7-2 and TRBJ1-1, is GAGVSQSPSNKVTEKGKDVELRCDPISGHTALYWYRQSLGQGLEFLIYFQGNSAPDKSGLPSDRFSAERTGGSVSTLTIQRTQQEDSAVYLCASSSNIQGEAFFGQGTRLTVV.